Below, 11 T cell receptor beta chains from the same sample are listed, as sequenced in a study of T cells in Graves' hyperthyroidism and ophthalmopathy (dated by TCRdb to the late 2010s). Library preparation was by multiplex PCR. Instrument used: Illumina HiSeq 2000. The TCR beta CDR3 regions were amplified from RNA transcripts. A first-round RT-PCR of the TCR CDR3 used the HTBI primer set with the Qiagen OneStep RT-PCR kit. TCRdb reworked the public reads: Q25 trimming with fastp, MiXCR clone assembly, productive beta chains retained. Each entry is one CDR3 protein sequence, shown with its most common DNA and genes. Recorded for this sample are over 650,000 distinct CDR3 sequences; 16% of them occurred a single time. The top ten clonotypes cover approximately 8.4% of the sample. Specimen: blood. Source of these receptors: a man aged 18-30 years with Graves' hyperthyroidism.

This clonotype occurred many times. The rearrangement joins TRBV3-1 to TRBJ2-3, with D unclear. With 0 bases removed from V and 3 bases from J, the gap between germline ends came to 1 base. The length of the CDR3 is 12 residues. The germline V gene has CDR1 LGHDT and CDR2 YNNKEL (reference sequence). This chain's CDR3 is CASSQETDTQYF. The CDR3 DNA follows: TGTGCCAGCAGCCAAGAAACAGATACGCAGTATTTT.

The rearrangement links TRBV6-1 to TRBJ2-1; possible D gene TRBD1, 5 bases. V gave up 1 base and J gave up 14 bases, with 12 bases separating them. This CDR3 spans 12 amino acids. Looked up from germline, CDR1 is MNHNS and CDR2 is SASEGT. The CDR3 nucleotides read TGTGCCAGCAGTGAAGTTCAGGGTATAGAGTTCTTC. This translates into CASSEVQGIEFF.

The V call is TRBV7-6, the J call TRBJ1-6; tentative D call: TRBD1 (5 bases). The V gene's germline CDR1 is SGHVS and CDR2 FNYEAQ. Trimming stripped 0 bases from V and 6 bases from J, with 9 bases between. The CDR3 length is 15 residues. CDR3 DNA sequence: TGTGCCAGCAGCTTAGCCCGGGACGGTAATTCACCCCTCCACTTT. As protein: CASSLARDGNSPLHF.

Many counts were recorded for this clonotype. The V call is TRBV28, the J call TRBJ2-5; D is perhaps TRBD2 (6 bases). Trimming shortened V by 3 bases and J by 3 bases, and 8 bases separated the two germline ends. Germline CDR1 and CDR2: MDHEN and SYDVKM. The CDR3 covers 13 residues. The CDR3 bases are TGTGCCAGCAGTTTCATAGCGGAAGAGACCCAGTACTTC. Amino acid sequence: CASSFIAEETQYF. The full variable domain, in which reference TRBV28 and TRBJ2-5 provide the parts outside the CDR3, is DVKVTQSSRYLVKRTGEKVFLECVQDMDHENMFWYRQDPGLGLRLIYFSYDVKMKEKGDIPEGYSVSREKKERFSLILESASTNQTSMYLCASSFIAEETQYFGPGTRLLVL.

This clonotype has ten or more counts. The V and J genes are TRBV7-2 and TRBJ2-7; 8 bases line up with TRBD1. Losses at the gene ends were 5 bases for V and 2 bases for J; bases not matched to a gene: 5. Germline V lookup: CDR1 SGHTA, CDR2 FQGNSA. This CDR3 contains 14 residues. The CDR3 spells CASSPGQATYEQYF. CDR3 DNA sequence: TGTGCCAGCAGCCCGGGACAGGCCACCTACGAGCAGTACTTC.

This chain uses TRBV29-1 with TRBJ2-2, with D perhaps matching TRBD1 (6 bases). CDR3 length: 12 amino acids. Germline CDR1 is SQVTM and CDR2 is ANQGSEA. V was trimmed by 4 bases and J by 6 bases, leaving 9 bases between them. Here the CDR3 DNA reads TGCAGCGTTGTGGGGGCCGCCGGGGAGCTGTTTTTT. Translation gives CSVVGAAGELFF.

This clonotype was picked up many times. This rearrangement joins TRBV7-9 to TRBJ1-2; D is possibly TRBD1 (5 bases). Trimming left V 1 base short and J 4 bases short, with 10 bases between. The germline gives CDR1 SEHNR, CDR2 FQNEAQ (reference sequence). The CDR3 is 14 residues long. The chain's CDR3 is CASSLGRTLYGYTF. Written as DNA, the CDR3 is TGTGCCAGCAGCTTAGGTCGGACACTCTATGGCTACACCTTC.

This clonotype was seen many times. The V gene is TRBV11-1, the J gene TRBJ2-7, with D maybe TRBD2 (5 bases). The CDR3 loop spans 13 amino acids. Germline CDR1 reads SGHAT; CDR2 reads FQDESV (reference sequence). The V gene lost 0 bases and the J gene lost 6 bases, with 9 bases spanning the gap. Written as DNA, the CDR3 is TGTGCCAGCAGCTTAGCGCGGGCGGGCGAGCAGTACTTC. Protein: CASSLARAGEQYF.

This clonotype was detected only a few times. The chain is built from TRBV6-6 and TRBJ1-3; a possible D gene is TRBD1 (5 bases). The germline CDR1 and CDR2 sequences are MNHNY and SVGAGI (reference sequence). The germline V and J ends were trimmed by 0 bases and 0 bases, with 15 bases remaining between them. CDR3 length: 18 amino acids. The CDR3 region is CASSYSYLGGYSGNTIYF. The CDR3 DNA follows: TGTGCCAGCAGTTACTCCTATCTCGGGGGATACTCTGGAAACACCATATATTTT.

This clonotype was seen repeatedly, ten times or more. This sequence joins TRBV3-1 and TRBJ2-7; no reliable D call. CDR3 length: 12 residues. V shed 1 base and J shed 2 bases, with 3 bases lying between them. Looked up from germline, CDR1 is LGHDT and CDR2 is YNNKEL (reference sequence). The CDR3 nucleotides read TGTGCCAGCAGCCAAGCGGCCTACGAGCAGTACTTC. It specifies CASSQAAYEQYF.

This chain joins TRBV10-3 and TRBJ1-3; no clear D. Germline CDR1 reads ENHRY; CDR2 reads SYGVKD. The CDR3 contains 16 residues. Trimming pared 2 bases from V and 0 bases from J, leaving 11 bases between. CDR3 amino acids: CAISERQLNSGNTIYF. The CDR3 DNA follows: TGTGCCATCAGTGAGAGGCAACTGAACTCTGGAAACACCATATATTTT.